The 14 T cell receptor beta chains in this list originate from one sample, sequenced in a study of lymphopenia after photon versus proton radiotherapy. Generated by immunoSEQ multiplex PCR, the TCRdb table keeps only in-frame clones and is missing some. The table lists 50,000 to 60,000 clones, under 95% of them singletons. Source: peripheral blood, taken from a patient treated with photon-based radiotherapy. The receptors originated from a woman aged 40 to 50 with cholangiocarcinoma.

The chain carries TRBV4-3 and TRBJ2-1; weak D call: TRBD2 (6 bases). The CDR3 totals 15 residues. The V gene's germline CDR1 is LGHNA and CDR2 YSLEER. V lost 1 base and J 7 bases, leaving 14 bases between the germline ends. As DNA, the CDR3 is TGCGCCAGCAGCCAAGCGTCGGGAGTAGGGAATGAGCAGTTCTTC. Translation gives CASSQASGVGNEQFF.

V is TRBV29-1 and J is TRBJ2-7; D remains ambiguous. The germline CDR1 and CDR2 sequences are SQVTM and ANQGSEA. Trimming removed 6 bases at V and 3 bases at J, with 9 bases between. This CDR3 region has 11 residues. For the CDR3, the DNA is TGCAGCGTAGGTAACAGCTACGAGCAGTACTTC. This translates into CSVGNSYEQYF.

The CDR3 protein is CASSFFGGLAKNIQYF. DNA for the CDR3: TGTGCCAGCAGTTTTTTTGGGGGTTTGGCCAAAAACATTCAGTACTTC. The chain recombines TRBV28 with TRBJ2-4; D possibly uses TRBD1 or TRBD2 (5 bases each). CDR3 length equals 16 residues. V lost 3 bases and J lost 1, with 13 bases in between. CDR1 is MDHEN, CDR2 SYDVKM, per germline.

The V and J genes are TRBV9 and TRBJ2-3; D is tentatively TRBD1 or TRBD2 (6 bases each). Per germline, CDR1 SGDLS and CDR2 YYNGEE. The V and J ends lost 0 bases and 3 bases respectively, with 11 bases between them. The CDR3 runs 15 residues. CDR3 sequence reads: CASSVVGGGTDTQYF. The CDR3 DNA follows: TGTGCCAGCAGCGTAGTTGGAGGGGGGACAGATACGCAGTATTTT.

J is TRBJ1-4 and V is TRBV25-1, with D perhaps matching TRBD1 (5 bases). Germline CDR1 is MGHDK and CDR2 is SYGVNS. The CDR3 is made up of 14 amino acids. V lost 7 bases to trimming and J lost 7 bases, with 16 bases between them. The CDR3, as DNA: TGTGCCAGCACTCCTGGGGGGGGAAGTGAAAAACTGTTTTTT. Protein product: CASTPGGGSEKLFF.

This clone was seen once. The chain has TRBV6-1 and TRBJ1-6, with D uncertain. The ends were cut back, 2 bases at V and 10 bases at J, with 15 bases in the middle. The CDR3 loop spans 15 amino acids. CDR1 and CDR2 from the germline V gene are MNHNS and SASEGT. CDR3 loop: CASSEWGQLESPLHF. CDR3 sequence (DNA): TGTGCCAGCAGTGAATGGGGTCAGTTAGAATCACCCCTCCACTTT.

The chain is built from TRBV7-3 and TRBJ2-2; 11 bases map to TRBD2. V shed 1 base and J 2 bases; nucleotides not matched to a gene: 12. This CDR3 has 20 residues. CDR1 is SGHTA, CDR2 FQGTGA, per germline. CDR3 region: CASSLRATSGTLLNTGELFF. CDR3 nucleotides: TGTGCCAGCAGCTTAAGGGCGACTAGCGGGACGCTCCTAAACACCGGGGAGCTGTTTTTT.

The chain has TRBV19 and TRBJ2-7; 9 bases match TRBD2. In germline, CDR1 is LNHDA, CDR2 SQIVND (reference sequence). Losses at the gene ends were 7 bases for V and 0 bases for J; bases not matched to a gene: 4. This CDR3 contains 14 residues. The CDR3 DNA follows: TGTGCCAGTACTCCTAGCGGGGACTCCTACGAGCAGTACTTC. Translating gives CASTPSGDSYEQYF.

This chain joins TRBV7-9 and TRBJ2-3; no firm D call. There are 15 residues in the CDR3. The germline V gene has CDR1 SEHNR and CDR2 FQNEAQ (reference sequence). Trimming removed 3 bases at V and 2 bases at J, with 12 bases between. CDR3 coding DNA: TGTGCCAGCAGCTTTGACGGGCCGTTCACAGATACGCAGTATTTT. It encodes CASSFDGPFTDTQYF.

This chain links TRBV6-5 with TRBJ2-1, with no clear D. Germline V CDR1 and CDR2: MNHEY, SVGAGI. Trimming removed 1 base from V and 13 bases from J, with 14 bases in between. The CDR3 totals 13 residues. The CDR3 is CASSYFKGGEQFF. In DNA form, the CDR3 reads TGTGCCAGCAGTTACTTTAAGGGCGGAGAACAGTTCTTC.

The gene calls are TRBV6-4 and TRBJ2-3, with D perhaps TRBD2 (6 bases). The germline V gene has CDR1 MRHNA and CDR2 SNTAGT. There are 12 residues in the CDR3. The V end was cut by 7 bases, the J end by 9 bases, with 14 bases between. The chain's CDR3 is CASTEGGVTQYF. The CDR3 DNA sequence: TGTGCCAGCACCGAGGGAGGCGTAACGCAGTATTTT.

Written as DNA, the CDR3 is TGTGCCAGCAGTTTACGGGACAGGGAAGATACGCAGTATTTT. It encodes CASSLRDREDTQYF. The V and J genes are TRBV27 and TRBJ2-3; TRBD1 matches at 9 bases. Per germline, CDR1 MNHEY and CDR2 SMNVEV (reference sequence). The CDR3 is 14 residues long. J was trimmed by 5 bases and V by 2 bases; bases with no gene match: 2.

The chain couples TRBV6-1 to TRBJ1-1; no definite D call. V lost 3 bases to trimming and J lost 6 bases, with 11 bases between them. CDR3 length equals 13 residues. In germline, CDR1 is MNHNS, CDR2 SASEGT. CDR3 bases: TGTGCCAGCAGTGAGCGGCGGAGCTCTGAAGCTTTCTTT. Translation: CASSERRSSEAFF.

The gene calls are TRBV27 and TRBJ1-1, with 10 bases aligning to TRBD1. The V segment lost 5 bases and the J segment 11 bases; nucleotides outside the gene matches: 5. Germline CDR1 MNHEY, CDR2 SMNVEV (reference sequence). The CDR3 has 12 residues. The CDR3 protein is CASSDRGRGAFF. The CDR3 coding sequence is TGTGCCAGCAGTGACAGGGGGCGCGGGGCTTTCTTT.